This TCR beta chain was sequenced in a study of cytomegalovirus exposure and HLA in healthy donors. Study overall: Researchers previously reported finding some 110 million unique TCR beta sequences from about 200 million T cells. General study findings and limits: Follow-up analysis found HLA locus-dependent TCR association rates, highest for DRB1 and lowest for HLA-C. Accounts indicate the classifier identified cytomegalovirus status with strong specificity and sensitivity.

Germline V gives CDR1 SGDLS, CDR2 YYNGEE. The CDR3 totals 14 residues. V lost 4 bases and J lost 8; bases outside the gene matches: 9. About this clone: Its antigen is not identified.

Primers for the PCR totalled 60 Vbeta and 13 Jbeta. Sequencing used immunoSEQ multiplex PCR; TCRdb keeps in-frame clones, though not all of them. The data contain about 110,000 clones, about three quarters of them seen just once; the ten biggest clones take up 2.5% to 3%. The sequenced sample consisted of PBMCs. The chain recombines TRBV9 with TRBJ2-1, with 7 positions matching TRBD2. This TCR came from a woman in her fifties or sixties in good health and CMV-seropositive. The CDR3 DNA reads TGTGCCAGCAGCCCACATAGCGGGCTCTATGAGCAGTTCTTC. Encoded protein: CASSPHSGLYEQFF.